This T cell receptor (beta chain) was identified in a study of beta chain features in type 1 diabetes. General observations from the study: The study found that naive, central memory and Treg TCRB repertoires appeared more similar in patients than in healthy donors. When Type 1 diabetes patients were examined, their TCRB CDR3s proved moderately but significantly shorter in all four CD4+ subsets.

To note about this clone: No antigen is known for it.

Via the markers CD45RO/CCR7/CD25/CD127/CD95/CD27, stem cell-like memory, regulatory, central memory and naive CD4+ cells were sorted. Reverse transcription of all isolated RNA meant that expressed TCRB transcripts were sequenced. Some clones are missing from TCRdb's copy, which holds only in-frame ones; the method was immunoSEQ multiplex PCR. Among roughly 500,000 clones listed, 30% were seen once. Trimming left V 6 bases short and J 0 bases short, with 9 bases between. The CDR3 loop spans 15 amino acids. Germline values: CDR1 ENHRY, CDR2 SYGVKD. The chain combines TRBV10-3 with TRBJ2-6; D not resolved. The specimen sequenced was naive CD4+ T cells from blood. This clonotype was obtained from a man younger than 30 in good health. Here the CDR3 reads CAISRDNSGANVLTF. The CDR3 nucleotides read TGTGCCATCAGCCGTGACAACTCTGGGGCCAACGTCCTGACTTTC.